The present T cell receptor beta chain was sequenced within a study of early T cells in non-severe SARS-CoV-2 infection. The sample holds many counts of this clonotype. One entry per CDR3 protein, called by TCRdb with MiXCR from the 5' RACE reads. Here the sample spans tens of thousands of distinct CDR3 sequences, about 8.9% being singletons. V lost 1 base and J lost 1, with 13 bases in between. Germline V gene sequence: CDR1 SGHAT, CDR2 FQNNGV. CDR3 length equals 16 residues. The sequencing input was whole blood. V usage is TRBV11-2 and J usage is TRBJ1-1; D unclear. The TCR was taken from an adult who was a healthcare worker with PCR-confirmed SARS-CoV-2 infection or an uninfected control (not recorded which). This CDR3 is CASSLGRSYANTEAFF. CDR3 coding DNA: TGTGCCAGCAGCTTAGGGCGCTCTTATGCGAACACTGAAGCTTTCTTT.